The clone carrying this T cell receptor beta chain was recorded many times. The record originates from a study of T-cell reconstitution after alpha-beta-depleted transplantation in children. The CDR3 spans 12 residues. Looked up from germline, CDR1 is KGHDR and CDR2 is SFDVKD. V lost 4 bases to trimming and J lost 5 bases, with 7 bases between them. TCRbeta library preparation incorporated unique molecular identifiers. TCRdb ran MiXCR on the PCR reads and lists one entry per CDR3 protein. The sample consists of roughly 220,000 distinct CDR3 sequences, 12% of them appearing once. The receptor comes from a human donor who donated a stem cell graft to a child with acute lymphoblastic leukemia. The chain uses TRBV24-1 and TRBJ1-2, with D hard to call. The sequencing used PBMCs from the stem cell graft donor, collected from the stem cell graft. In DNA, the CDR3 is TGTGCCACCAGTGACGAAAAGTATGGCTACACCTTC. Encoded protein: CATSDEKYGYTF.